This TCR beta chain was captured in a study of blood T cell repertoires in COVID-19. Study at large: Samples representing acute and convalescent COVID-19 were sourced from the United States, Italy and Spain. PBMCs, B-cell-depleted T cells, or T cells were the source of the cDNA or gDNA that made up the material.

The CDR3 consists of 16 residues. V lost 3 bases and J lost 3, with 15 bases in between. The germline V gene encodes CDR1 MDHEN and CDR2 SYDVKM. Original analysis: Reference gene primer amplification in the assay estimated nucleated cell counts. The table came from immunoSEQ multiplex PCR; TCRdb's copy has only in-frame clones and leaves some out. The V and J calls and clone size come from that table; D and trimming were worked out from the DNA. This sample has around 170,000 clones; roughly 84% occur once, and the top ten carry 14%. The V call is TRBV28, the J call TRBJ2-4, with D possibly being TRBD2 (5 bases). This TCR came from a man between 18 and 29 years old with active or convalescent COVID-19. What was sequenced was peripheral blood. The CDR3 loop reads CASSFSGFGGKNIQYF. CDR3 sequence (DNA): TGTGCCAGCAGTTTCTCGGGGTTTGGCGGCAAAAACATTCAGTACTTC.